The 24 T cell receptor beta chains reported below all come from one sample, sequenced in a study of blood T cell repertoires in COVID-19. Assay: immunoSEQ multiplex PCR; the TCRdb copy retains only in-frame clones and omits some. The sample includes about 320,000 clones, approximately 91% seen only once; the top ten take 4% to 6%. Sequencing used PBMCs or T cells enriched from blood (not recorded which). The receptors derive from a man aged 60 to 69 who had recovered from COVID-19.

V is TRBV3-1 (or the pseudogene TRBV3-2) and J is TRBJ2-3; TRBD2 aligns across 12 bases. Germline assignment: CDR1 LGHDT and CDR2 YNNKEL (reference sequence). Losses at the gene ends were 4 bases for V and 4 bases for J; bases not matched to a gene: 6. The CDR3 runs 16 residues. The CDR3 spells CASSLSSGRAADTQYF. The CDR3 nucleotides read TGTGCCAGCAGCCTCTCTAGCGGGAGGGCCGCAGATACGCAGTATTTT.

The V gene is TRBV27, the J gene TRBJ2-3; 12 bases align to TRBD2. V lost 5 bases to trimming and J lost 2 bases; unmatched junction nucleotides: 8. CDR3 length: 17 amino acids. Germline assignment: CDR1 MNHEY and CDR2 SMNVEV (reference sequence). The CDR3 protein is CASSQGLAGHSTDTQYF. The CDR3 bases are TGTGCCAGCAGTCAAGGACTAGCGGGACATTCCACAGATACGCAGTATTTT.

The chain links TRBV5-1 to TRBJ2-3, with a tentative D call TRBD1 (5 bases). Germline values: CDR1 SGHRS, CDR2 YFSETQ. The CDR3 covers 15 residues. Trimming cost V 2 bases and J 0 bases, with 10 bases left between them. The CDR3 nucleotides are TGCGCCAGCAGCTTCCAGGGCATTAGCACAGATACGCAGTATTTT. Translation: CASSFQGISTDTQYF.

The chain has TRBV3-1 (or the pseudogene TRBV3-2) and TRBJ2-7; no reliable D call. CDR3 length equals 14 residues. The germline gives CDR1 LGHDT, CDR2 YNNKEL (reference sequence). Trimming left V 4 bases short and J 5 bases short, with 15 bases between. The CDR3 sequence: CASSPPSELHEQYF. The DNA for the CDR3 is TGTGCCAGCAGCCCCCCCTCGGAGCTGCACGAGCAGTACTTC.

J is TRBJ1-3 and V is TRBV7-6; TRBD1 matches 7 bases. Germline CDR1 and CDR2: SGHVS and FNYEAQ. The length of the CDR3 is 18 residues. V gave up 3 bases and J gave up 8 bases; unmatched junction bases: 19. Here the CDR3 reads CASSLTPQTGYRSDTIYF. The CDR3 nucleotides read TGTGCCAGCAGCTTGACCCCGCAGACAGGGTATCGATCGGACACCATATATTTT.

V is TRBV7-9 and J is TRBJ1-1; no clear D. The CDR3 loop spans 13 amino acids. V dropped 3 bases and J dropped 1 base, with 6 bases sitting between them. The germline CDR1 and CDR2 sequences are SEHNR and FQNEAQ (reference sequence). CDR3 loop: CASSFGTNTEAFF. The CDR3 coding sequence is TGTGCCAGCAGCTTTGGCACGAACACTGAAGCTTTCTTT.

The chain uses TRBV24-1 and TRBJ2-1; D is perhaps TRBD2 (6 bases). The germline V and J ends were trimmed by 0 bases and 4 bases, with 15 bases remaining between them. The CDR3 sequence is 17 residues long. Germline CDR1 KGHDR, CDR2 SFDVKD. Written as DNA, the CDR3 is TGTGCCACCAGTGATTTGCCCGCCAGGGCGGGGTACAATGAGCAGTTCTTC. Translated: CATSDLPARAGYNEQFF.

Remarks on this clone: One end of the junction does not line up with germline, which may come from a read error. V usage is TRBV28 and J usage is TRBJ2-1; 8 bases match TRBD2. The length of the CDR3 is 12 residues. Germline loops: CDR1 MDHEN, CDR2 SYDVKM. The CDR3 bases are TGTGCCAGCGATGGGTCGAAGCGGGAGCTGTTCTTC. Protein product: CASDGSKRELFF.

This clone was picked up one time. The V and J genes are TRBV6-1 and TRBJ2-6, with TRBD1 matching 8 bases. Trimming removed 4 bases from V and 1 base from J; junction bases left unmatched: 6. Germline V gives CDR1 MNHNS, CDR2 SASEGT. The length of the CDR3 is 17 residues. This CDR3 reads CASSGRDRISGANVLTF. The DNA of the CDR3 is TGTGCCAGCAGTGGACGGGACAGGATTTCTGGGGCCAACGTCCTGACTTTC.

The chain recombines TRBV12-5 with TRBJ2-1; D might be TRBD2 (5 bases). V was shortened by 7 bases and J by 10 bases, with 17 bases between the two germline ends. CDR3 length: 13 residues. The germline gives CDR1 LGHNT, CDR2 FRNRAP. The CDR3 DNA follows: TGTGCTAGTGCCTCGAAACCGGGATTAGAGCAGTTCTTC. This sequence encodes CASASKPGLEQFF.

The chain uses TRBV28 and TRBJ1-5; 9 bases match TRBD1. The CDR3 consists of 15 residues. Looked up from germline, CDR1 is MDHEN and CDR2 is SYDVKM. V lost 6 bases to trimming and J lost 3 bases; unmatched junction nucleotides: 6. As DNA, the CDR3 is TGTGCCAGCAGAAAAGGACAGGGGAACAATCAGCCCCAGCATTTT. Protein product: CASRKGQGNNQPQHF.

V usage is TRBV30 and J usage is TRBJ2-2, with D possibly being TRBD1 (6 bases). This CDR3 contains 15 residues. Germline V gives CDR1 GTSNPN, CDR2 SVGIG (reference sequence). Trimming pared 0 bases from V and 2 bases from J, leaving 10 bases between. CDR3 residues: CAWSVQGDNTGELFF. The CDR3 nucleotides read TGTGCCTGGAGTGTACAGGGAGATAACACCGGGGAGCTGTTTTTT. Complete variable domain (other parts from reference TRBV30 and TRBJ2-2): SQTIHQWPATLVQPVGSPLSLECTVEGTSNPNLYWYRQAAGRGLQLLFYSVGIGQISSEVPQNLSASRPQDRQFILSSKKLLLSDSGFYLCAWSVQGDNTGELFFGEGSRLTVL.

Turning to this clone: One end of the junction fails to match germline, which may point to a read error. The chain links TRBV7-7 to TRBJ1-4; 7 positions agree with TRBD1. The CDR3 is made up of 15 amino acids. The germline V gene has CDR1 SSHAT and CDR2 FNYEAQ (reference sequence). CDR3 sequence: CASSPGPGQFEKLFF. DNA for the CDR3: TGTGCTAGCAGCCCAGGGCCGGGACAGTTTGAAAAACTGTTTTTT.

The rearrangement joins TRBV28 to TRBJ2-5, with D possibly being TRBD2 (5 bases). Trimming left V 3 bases short and J 5 bases short, with 16 bases between. This CDR3 spans 15 amino acids. Germline V gene lookup returns CDR1 MDHEN and CDR2 SYDVKM. CDR3 DNA sequence: TGTGCCAGCAGTTTCAATCGCCGAGGGCTGGAGACCCAGTACTTC. Protein product: CASSFNRRGLETQYF.

The chain employs TRBV18 and TRBJ1-3; TRBD1 agrees at 8 bases. CDR3 length: 16 amino acids. Germline trimming cut 3 bases from V and 0 bases from J; bases unmatched to any gene: 4. Germline lookup yields CDR1 KGHSH and CDR2 LQKENI. The chain's CDR3 is CASSPPGTGSGNTIYF. As DNA, the CDR3 is TGTGCCAGCTCACCCCCCGGGACAGGCTCTGGAAACACCATATATTTT.

This chain uses TRBV19 with TRBJ2-7, with D tentatively TRBD1 (6 bases). V lost 3 bases to trimming and J lost 2 bases, with 11 bases between them. From germline, CDR1 is LNHDA and CDR2 SQIVND (reference sequence). CDR3 size: 14 residues. The CDR3 spells CASSMVRTAYEQYF. The CDR3 coding sequence is TGTGCCAGTAGTATGGTGCGGACAGCCTACGAGCAGTACTTC.

The genes are TRBV7-9 and TRBJ2-1, with a weak D call TRBD1 (5 bases). Germline V gene lookup returns CDR1 SEHNR and CDR2 FQNEAQ (reference sequence). V lost 3 bases, J lost 6 bases, and 15 bases lay in between. The CDR3 has 15 residues. In nucleotides, the CDR3 is TGTGCCAGCAGCTTCCAAGGGGCAGGGCCCAATGAGCAGTTCTTC. Translating gives CASSFQGAGPNEQFF.

The chain has TRBV3-1 (or the pseudogene TRBV3-2) and TRBJ2-2, with 9 bases identical to TRBD1. V dropped 2 bases and J dropped 5; count of bases not matched to a gene: 6. Germline lookup yields CDR1 LGHDT and CDR2 YNNKEL (reference sequence). The CDR3 has 16 residues. The CDR3 bases are TGTGCCAGCAGCCAAAGCTGGGGACAGGGAACCGGGGAGCTGTTTTTT. Translated: CASSQSWGQGTGELFF.

This chain links TRBV28 with TRBJ1-2; 8 nucleotides line up with TRBD1. J lost 5 bases, V lost 2 bases, and 4 bases had no gene match. In germline, CDR1 is MDHEN, CDR2 SYDVKM. The CDR3 runs to 14 residues. The CDR3 DNA is TGTGCCAGCAGTTTACAGGGGGCGCGGTATGGCTACACCTTC. Amino acids: CASSLQGARYGYTF.

The V gene is TRBV5-1, the J gene TRBJ2-7, with TRBD1 matching over 7 bases. Trimming cost V 6 bases and J 4 bases; bases outside gene matches: 4. CDR1 SGHRS and CDR2 YFSETQ come from the germline V gene. The CDR3 is made up of 12 amino acids. CDR3 sequence (DNA): TGCGCCAGCAAAGAGGGGGCTTACGAGCAGTACTTC. Translating it yields CASKEGAYEQYF.

The chain links TRBV6-2 or TRBV6-3 to TRBJ1-2, with D possibly matching TRBD1 (6 bases). V was clipped by 0 bases and J by 4 bases, with 15 bases between them. Germline V gene lookup returns CDR1 MNHEY and CDR2 SVGEGT. The CDR3 has 16 residues. The CDR3 nucleotides read TGTGCCAGCAGTTACTCGGGCGCCTCCAGGGGCTATGGCTACACCTTC. This translates into CASSYSGASRGYGYTF.

The chain employs TRBV18 and TRBJ2-5; a weak D match, TRBD2 (6 bases). Germline V gene data show CDR1 as KGHSH and CDR2 as LQKENI. Trimming cost V 3 bases and J 5 bases, with 10 bases left between them. The CDR3 consists of 13 residues. The CDR3 protein is CASSPSGDETQYF. CDR3 sequence (DNA): TGTGCCAGCTCACCCTCGGGGGACGAGACCCAGTACTTC.

The V and J genes are TRBV6-5 and TRBJ2-5; possible D gene TRBD2, 5 bases. Deletions cut 2 bases from V and 3 bases from J, with 13 bases between. Germline CDR1 MNHEY, CDR2 SVGAGI. There are 15 residues in the CDR3. CDR3 sequence: CASSYLAEEEETQYF. CDR3 nucleotide sequence: TGTGCCAGCAGTTACCTGGCGGAGGAGGAAGAGACCCAGTACTTC.

This chain uses TRBV7-6 with TRBJ2-7, with 10 bases matching TRBD1. The CDR3 contains 16 residues. J lost 1 base, V lost 2 bases, and 5 bases had no gene match. Per the germline V gene, CDR1 is SGHVS and CDR2 is FNYEAQ. The CDR3 region is CASSLLRDRGSYEQYF. The CDR3 DNA sequence: TGTGCCAGCAGCTTATTGAGGGACAGGGGATCCTACGAGCAGTACTTC. The full variable domain, its missing parts supplied by reference TRBV7-6 and TRBJ2-7, is GAGVSQSPRYKVTKRGQDVALRCDPISGHVSLYWYRQALGQGPEFLTYFNYEAQQDKSGLPNDRFSAERPEGSISTLTIQRTEQRDSAMYRCASSLLRDRGSYEQYFGPGTRLTVT.